The 10 T cell receptor beta chains below all came from one sample that was sequenced in a study of Graves' ophthalmopathy and Graves' hyperthyroidism. CDR3 regions of TCR beta were amplified from RNA transcripts. First-round RT-PCR employed HTBI primers, with a second-round multiplex PCR after it. TCRdb itself ran the multiplex PCR reads through MiXCR, one entry per CDR3 protein. The table includes 350,000 to 450,000 distinct CDR3 sequences, under 25% detected once. Sequencing was done on a sample of peripheral blood. All receptors come from a woman aged 18-35 years with stable Graves' hyperthyroidism.

At least ten counts were recorded for this clonotype. This chain joins TRBV10-3 and TRBJ2-5; 8 nucleotides match TRBD2. The germline CDR1 and CDR2 sequences are ENHRY and SYGVKD. The V and J ends lost 9 bases and 2 bases, in that order; junction bases with no gene match: 11. The CDR3 is 15 amino acids. The CDR3 DNA follows: TGTGCCATTGGAGCGCCGGGACTAGGACAAGAGACCCAGTACTTC. Amino acids: CAIGAPGLGQETQYF.

In this sample, this clonotype turned up many times. This chain's CDR3 is CASTSGGGYQPQHF. CDR3 coding DNA: TGTGCCAGCACCTCGGGAGGGGGCTATCAGCCCCAGCATTTT. The gene calls are TRBV12-3 or TRBV12-4 and TRBJ1-5; 7 nucleotides line up with TRBD1. This CDR3 is 14 amino acids long. After removal of 7 bases from V and 5 bases from J, the junction contained 8 bases not matched to a gene.

This clonotype showed up many times. The genes are TRBV6-1 and TRBJ1-3; TRBD1 matches at 7 bases. CDR1 MNHNS and CDR2 SASEGT come from the germline V gene. The CDR3 is made up of 15 amino acids. The ends lost 6 bases at V and 0 bases at J; junction bases unmatched: 5. Here the CDR3 reads CASRGWDSSGNTIYF. The CDR3 DNA reads TGTGCCAGCAGAGGGTGGGACAGCTCTGGAAACACCATATATTTT.

This clonotype was picked up many times. This chain joins TRBV6-5 and TRBJ2-5, with D tentatively TRBD1 (5 bases). This CDR3 is built from 14 residues. Trimming took off 6 bases at V and 0 bases at J, with 11 bases between the two ends. The germline gives CDR1 MNHEY, CDR2 SVGAGI. This CDR3 reads CASRPQGDQETQYF. The CDR3 region has the DNA TGTGCCAGCAGGCCCCAGGGTGACCAAGAGACCCAGTACTTC.

The rearrangement links TRBV11-3 to TRBJ2-7; 7 bases map to TRBD1. V shed 5 bases, J shed 0 bases, and the junction held 7 bases outside the gene matches. CDR3 length: 15 amino acids. CDR1 SGHNT and CDR2 YENEEA come from the germline V gene. This CDR3 reads CASSRTTGISYEQYF. In DNA, the CDR3 is TGTGCCAGCAGCCGGACGACAGGGATCTCCTACGAGCAGTACTTC.

A few counts support this clonotype. The rearrangement joins TRBV3-1 to TRBJ2-7, with D uncertain. Germline loops: CDR1 LGHDT, CDR2 YNNKEL (reference sequence). The CDR3 runs to 13 residues. Trimming pared 5 bases from V and 4 bases from J, leaving 12 bases between. The DNA of the CDR3 is TGTGCCAGCAGCGGAAGACTGGGATACGAGCAGTACTTC. Encoded protein: CASSGRLGYEQYF.

To note about this clonotype: A read error is possible here, since a much larger clone lies one base away. The CDR3 end shows no conserved phenylalanine or tryptophan, and so a read error is likely. The CDR3 loop reads CASSRTGLSYEQYL. CDR3 nucleotide sequence: TGTGCCAGCAGTAGGACAGGGCTCTCCTACGAGCAGTACCTC. The rearrangement joins TRBV12-3 or TRBV12-4 to TRBJ2-7, with 8 bases that match TRBD1. CDR3 length equals 14 residues. The J segment lost 0 bases and the V segment lost 5 bases, leaving 3 bases of the junction unmatched.

On this clonotype itself: The junction differs from germline at one of its ends, possibly a read error. The rearrangement uses TRBV6-5 and TRBJ2-7; D not certain. The CDR3 covers 11 residues. Germline V lookup: CDR1 MNHEY, CDR2 SVGAGI. In DNA, the CDR3 is TGTGCCATCAGTTCCAGCTACGAGCAGTACTTC. Amino acid sequence: CAISSSYEQYF.

The table lists this clonotype with many counts. The junction and the germline gene differ at one end; a read error may be behind it. V usage is TRBV5-1 and J usage is TRBJ2-7; a weak D match, TRBD2 (6 bases). CDR1 is SGHRS, CDR2 YFSETQ, per germline. CDR3 length: 14 amino acids. This CDR3 is CASSLEYRGGERYF. DNA for the CDR3: TGCGCCAGCAGCTTGGAGTACCGGGGAGGCGAGCGGTACTTC.

This clonotype was detected many times. J is TRBJ1-5 and V is TRBV28, with 8 bases aligning to TRBD1. Germline V gene lookup returns CDR1 MDHEN and CDR2 SYDVKM. V gave up 6 bases and J gave up 5 bases; unmatched junction bases: 9. The CDR3 spans 15 residues. This chain's CDR3 is CASSLGQGRDQPQHF. The DNA for the CDR3 is TGTGCCAGCAGCCTCGGACAGGGTCGCGATCAGCCCCAGCATTTT. The full variable domain, with the rest looked up from reference TRBV28 and TRBJ1-5, is DVKVTQSSRYLVKRTGEKVFLECVQDMDHENMFWYRQDPGLGLRLIYFSYDVKMKEKGDIPEGYSVSREKKERFSLILESASTNQTSMYLCASSLGQGRDQPQHFGDGTRLSIL.